What follows are 12 T cell receptor beta chains derived from one specimen sequenced in a study of response to subunit inactivated influenza vaccine. TCRdb passed the RT-PCR reads through MiXCR, listing each CDR3 protein once. The sample lists 630,000 or so distinct CDR3 sequences, around 14% seen once, with approximately 10% in the top ten. Sequences were derived from PBMCs from blood, sampled 11 to 12 days after vaccination. Receptors were obtained from a man aged 45 to 65 who received an inactivated influenza vaccine.

The rearrangement joins TRBV13 to TRBJ2-7; D ambiguous. V was cut by 0 bases and J by 5 bases, with 11 bases left in between. Germline V gene sequence: CDR1 PRHDT, CDR2 FYEKMQ (reference sequence). The CDR3 is 14 amino acids. Here the CDR3 DNA reads TGTGCCAGCAGCTTAGGGCAGATTGGGAACGAGCAGTACTTC. Encoded protein: CASSLGQIGNEQYF.

This clonotype was seen more than once but under ten times. The rearrangement links TRBV12-3 or TRBV12-4 to TRBJ2-1, with TRBD1 identical over 7 bases. J gave up 6 bases and V 2 bases, and 13 bases lay outside the gene matches. This CDR3 has 17 residues. The CDR3: CASSLSSSQGVLNEQFF. CDR3 nucleotide sequence: TGTGCCAGCAGTTTAAGTTCGAGTCAGGGGGTACTCAATGAGCAGTTCTTC.

This chain connects TRBV7-2 to TRBJ2-5, with TRBD1 matching 9 bases. CDR1 and CDR2 from the germline V gene are SGHTA and FQGNSA. The CDR3 loop spans 16 amino acids. With V trimmed by 5 bases and J by 5 bases, 12 bases remained unmatched. In DNA form, the CDR3 reads TGTGCCAGCAGCCAGGGGACAGGGAATTGGGGGGAGACCCAGTACTTC. This translates into CASSQGTGNWGETQYF.

The chain employs TRBV9 and TRBJ2-5; 7 bases match TRBD2. Per germline, CDR1 SGDLS and CDR2 YYNGEE. The CDR3 consists of 15 residues. Trimming removed 0 bases from V and 0 bases from J; junction bases left unmatched: 2. CDR3 region: CASSVDRGDQETQYF. CDR3 in DNA: TGTGCCAGCAGCGTAGATCGGGGGGACCAAGAGACCCAGTACTTC.

This clonotype was observed a handful of times. This chain's CDR3 is CLLSGAGVADEQFF. The DNA for the CDR3 is TGCTTACTCAGCGGGGCAGGGGTGGCCGATGAGCAGTTCTTC. The chain links TRBV20-1 to TRBJ2-1; possibly TRBD2 for D (7 bases). Per the germline V gene, CDR1 is DFQATT and CDR2 is SNEGSKA (reference sequence). The CDR3 extends over 14 amino acids.

This clonotype appeared a few times. This chain links TRBV10-3 with TRBJ2-1, with 13 bases that match TRBD2. The junction had 3 bases not matched to a gene; V was cut back by 7 bases and J by 0 bases. Looked up from germline, CDR1 is ENHRY and CDR2 is SYGVKD. CDR3 length: 16 amino acids. Here the CDR3 DNA reads TGTGCCATCACCAGGACTAGCGGGAGCTCCTACAATGAGCAGTTCTTC. Amino acids: CAITRTSGSSYNEQFF.

V usage is TRBV7-2 and J usage is TRBJ2-5; D uncertain. The CDR3 loop spans 13 amino acids. Germline V gene sequence: CDR1 SGHTA, CDR2 FQGNSA. V lost 2 bases to trimming and J lost 7 bases, with 11 bases between them. This CDR3 reads CASSLSSWMTQYF. The CDR3 DNA follows: TGTGCCAGCAGCTTATCCAGTTGGATGACCCAGTACTTC.

V gene TRBV16 combines with J gene TRBJ1-5; 9 positions agree with TRBD1. The germline V gene has CDR1 KGHSY and CDR2 FQNENV. CDR3 length: 15 amino acids. Trimming removed 0 bases from V and 7 bases from J; junction bases left unmatched: 4. This CDR3 is CASSQSGQGRQPQHF. CDR3 nucleotides: TGTGCCAGCAGCCAATCGGGACAGGGAAGGCAGCCCCAGCATTTT.

The V call is TRBV6-1, the J call TRBJ2-1; D is uncertain. This CDR3 has 16 residues. The germline gives CDR1 MNHNS, CDR2 SASEGT. The germline V and J ends were trimmed by 6 bases and 4 bases, with 19 bases remaining between them. DNA of the CDR3: TGTGCCAGCAGCCAGACTCGGACGAGCCTTTACAATGAGCAGTTCTTC. This encodes CASSQTRTSLYNEQFF.

This clonotype was counted only a few times. The gene calls are TRBV2 and TRBJ2-7; 8 bases are a match to TRBD2. The germline V gene encodes CDR1 SNHLY and CDR2 FYNNEI. The CDR3 totals 14 residues. The ends lost 7 bases at V and 4 bases at J; junction bases unmatched: 9. CDR3 protein: CASKGSGSGYEQYF. The CDR3 DNA sequence: TGTGCCAGCAAGGGAAGCGGGAGTGGATACGAGCAGTACTTC.

The genes are TRBV19 and TRBJ2-6, with D hard to call. Germline V lookup: CDR1 LNHDA, CDR2 SQIVND (reference sequence). The CDR3 has 14 amino acids. The V end lost 5 bases, the J end lost 0 bases, and 5 bases lay between the germline ends. CDR3 residues: CASSVRSGANVLTF. CDR3 nucleotide sequence: TGTGCCAGTAGTGTTCGCTCTGGGGCCAACGTCCTGACTTTC.

This clonotype was seen more than once but under ten times. V and J are TRBV7-9 and TRBJ2-7; 7 bases match TRBD2. After removal of 3 bases from V and 4 bases from J, the junction contained 6 bases not matched to a gene. Germline CDR1 reads SEHNR; CDR2 reads FQNEAQ (reference sequence). The CDR3 is 14 residues long. CDR3 nucleotide sequence: TGTGCCAGCAGCTTCGGTCTAGCGGAATACGAGCAGTACTTC. Translated, it gives CASSFGLAEYEQYF.